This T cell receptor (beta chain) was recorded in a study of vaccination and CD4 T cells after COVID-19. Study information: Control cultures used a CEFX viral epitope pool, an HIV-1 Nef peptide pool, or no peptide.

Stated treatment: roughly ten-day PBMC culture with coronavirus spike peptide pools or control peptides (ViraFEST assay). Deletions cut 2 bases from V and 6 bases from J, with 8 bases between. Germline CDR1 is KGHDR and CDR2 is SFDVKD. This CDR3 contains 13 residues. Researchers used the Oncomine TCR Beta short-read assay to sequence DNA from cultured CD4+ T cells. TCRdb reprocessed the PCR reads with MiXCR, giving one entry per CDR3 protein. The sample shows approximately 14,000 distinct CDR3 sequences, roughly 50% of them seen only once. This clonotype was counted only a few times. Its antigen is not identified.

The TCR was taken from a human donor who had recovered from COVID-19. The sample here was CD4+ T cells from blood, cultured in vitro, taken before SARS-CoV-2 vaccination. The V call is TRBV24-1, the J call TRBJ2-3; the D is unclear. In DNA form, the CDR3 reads TGTGCCACCAGTGATTCCAGGCCCGATACGCAGTATTTT. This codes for CATSDSRPDTQYF.